These 6 T cell receptor beta chains originate from one sample sequenced in a study of identical twins. A single record per CDR3 protein comes from TCRdb applying MiXCR to the 5' RACE reads. Altogether around 530,000 distinct CDR3 sequences are present, roughly 15% being singletons, with the ten largest covering about 0.4%. The sample also formed part of further work on yellow fever vaccine responses in identical twins.

The sequencing sample was made of CD4+ T cells sorted from blood. These receptors came from a young woman in good health.

This clonotype was detected a few times. V is TRBV20-1 and J is TRBJ1-1; D is undetermined. The CDR3 runs to 13 residues. The germline gives CDR1 DFQATT, CDR2 SNEGSKA (reference sequence). V was shortened by 4 bases and J by 6 bases, with 15 bases between the two germline ends. CDR3 nucleotide sequence: TGCAGTGCTAAGTTTATGACGGCCCCTGAAGCTTTCTTT. Its translation is CSAKFMTAPEAFF.

The rearrangement links TRBV10-2 to TRBJ1-1, with a tentative D call TRBD1 (5 bases). Trimming removed 4 bases at V and 0 bases at J, with 24 bases between. The CDR3 loop spans 19 amino acids. CDR1 WSHSY and CDR2 SAAADI come from the germline V gene. The CDR3 is CASSGFTRDPEAMNTEAFF. As DNA, the CDR3 is TGCGCCAGCAGTGGGTTTACCCGGGACCCGGAGGCCATGAACACTGAAGCTTTCTTT.

V gene TRBV3-1 combines with J gene TRBJ2-7, with 10 bases that match TRBD1. Germline V CDR1 and CDR2: LGHDT, YNNKEL (reference sequence). This CDR3 spans 14 amino acids. The V segment lost 5 bases and the J segment 8 bases; nucleotides outside the gene matches: 9. Written as DNA, the CDR3 is TGTGCCAGCAGCGATGACAGGGGGCGTAACAAGCAGTACTTC. Translated: CASSDDRGRNKQYF.

CDR3: CASSLEVGSNTGELFF. DNA of the CDR3: TGCGCCAGCAGCTTGGAAGTTGGCTCGAACACCGGGGAGCTGTTTTTT. The rearrangement links TRBV5-1 to TRBJ2-2; no clear D. Trimming removed 0 bases at V and 0 bases at J, with 9 bases between. Germline V lookup: CDR1 SGHRS, CDR2 YFSETQ. There are 16 residues in the CDR3. The full variable domain, its missing parts supplied by reference TRBV5-1 and TRBJ2-2, is KAGVTQTPRYLIKTRGQQVTLSCSPISGHRSVSWYQQTPGQGLQFLFEYFSETQRNKGNFPGRFSGRQFSNSRSEMNVSTLELGDSALYLCASSLEVGSNTGELFFGEGSRLTVL.

The chain couples TRBV28 to TRBJ1-4; 7 bases are a match to TRBD1. Trimming removed 7 bases from V and 6 bases from J; junction bases left unmatched: 20. The CDR3 loop spans 18 amino acids. The V gene's germline CDR1 is MDHEN and CDR2 SYDVKM. The chain's CDR3 is CASKATKSIGTVYEKLFF. CDR3 nucleotides: TGTGCCAGCAAAGCAACTAAAAGCATCGGGACAGTATATGAAAAACTGTTTTTT. Supplemented by reference TRBV28 and TRBJ1-4, the full variable domain reads DVKVTQSSRYLVKRTGEKVFLECVQDMDHENMFWYRQDPGLGLRLIYFSYDVKMKEKGDIPEGYSVSREKKERFSLILESASTNQTSMYLCASKATKSIGTVYEKLFFGSGTQLSVL.

In its sample, this clonotype was seen a few times. The chain links TRBV10-3 to TRBJ2-7; D is unresolved. Germline V gene data show CDR1 as ENHRY and CDR2 as SYGVKD. Trimming pared 5 bases from V and 1 base from J, leaving 9 bases between. The CDR3 totals 13 residues. The CDR3 coding sequence is TGTGCCATCAGTAATCTCTATTCCTACGAGCAGTACTTC. Translating gives CAISNLYSYEQYF.